Following are 10 T cell receptor beta chains from one sample sequenced in a study of metastatic and nonmetastatic thyroid tumors. Patients had received no treatment of any kind before thyroid surgery. TCRdb reanalyzed the PCR reads via MiXCR. The sample includes roughly 16,000 clones, roughly 19% of them seen just once. The sample consisted of blood. The receptors come from a female donor with papillary thyroid cancer or a benign thyroid nodule (not recorded which). Some clones in this sample may be carry-over from other donors' samples.

A remark on this clone: Since a much larger clone is just one base distant, this may be a read error. V usage is TRBV11-2 and J usage is TRBJ2-5; D gene uncertain. V gave up 3 bases and J gave up 10 bases, with 9 bases separating them. Germline CDR1 reads SGHAT; CDR2 reads FQNNGV. The CDR3 covers 11 residues. The CDR3 sequence is CASSFGLVQYF. CDR3 DNA: TGTGCCAGCAGCTTTGGTCTGGTCCAGTACTTC.

This clone was observed at least ten times. The rearrangement uses TRBV7-2 and TRBJ2-7; D possibly corresponds to TRBD1 (5 bases). The germline gives CDR1 SGHTA, CDR2 FQGNSA. There are 13 residues in the CDR3. V was trimmed by 1 base and J by 3 bases, leaving 7 bases between them. CDR3 region: CASSLGQNYEQYF. CDR3 nucleotides: TGTGCCAGCAGCTTAGGACAGAACTACGAGCAGTACTTC.

In this sample, this clone turned up a few times. The rearrangement joins TRBV5-6 to TRBJ2-2; maybe TRBD1 (5 bases). The V gene's germline CDR1 is SGHDT and CDR2 YYEEEE. The CDR3 loop spans 14 amino acids. Trimming removed 0 bases from V and 7 bases from J, with 10 bases in between. CDR3 in amino acids: CASSLEGLSGELFF. The CDR3 DNA follows: TGTGCCAGCAGCTTGGAGGGGCTGAGCGGGGAGCTGTTTTTT.

This clone is medium-sized in the sample. The chain joins TRBV6-2 or TRBV6-3 to TRBJ2-7; TRBD2 is a possible D gene (5 bases). Germline V gene data show CDR1 as MNHEY and CDR2 as SVGEGT. Trimming cost V 2 bases and J 6 bases, with 11 bases left between them. The CDR3 consists of 13 residues. CDR3 nucleotide sequence: TGTGCCAGCAGTTACGCCGGGATTGGCGAGCAGTACTTC. Encoded protein: CASSYAGIGEQYF.

Worth noting for this clone: A read error may be the cause here, since a much bigger clone is one base away. V is TRBV6-1 and J is TRBJ2-7, with D unclear. V lost 4 bases and J 3 bases, leaving 7 bases between the germline ends. The CDR3 spans 12 residues. Germline values: CDR1 MNHNS, CDR2 SASEGT. The CDR3 loop reads CASSGEFYEQYF. CDR3 DNA: TGTGCCAGCAGTGGTGAGTTCTACGAGCAGTACTTC.

This clone is classed as medium-sized. CDR3 in amino acids: CASSGRLAGVDEQYF. The CDR3 DNA reads as TGTGCCAGCAGTGGCAGACTAGCGGGAGTGGACGAGCAGTACTTC. V gene TRBV6-4 combines with J gene TRBJ2-7; TRBD2 agrees at 12 bases. Germline V gene sequence: CDR1 MRHNA, CDR2 SNTAGT. The J segment lost 5 bases and the V segment lost 4 bases, leaving 6 bases of the junction unmatched. This CDR3 comprises 15 residues.

The chain uses TRBV20-1 and TRBJ2-7; 12 nucleotides align to TRBD2. Germline assignment: CDR1 DFQATT and CDR2 SNEGSKA (reference sequence). The CDR3 consists of 14 residues. J was trimmed by 3 bases and V by 7 bases; bases with no gene match: 7. As DNA, the CDR3 is TGCAGTGGGCTCGGACTAGCGGGGAACTACGAGCAGTACTTC. Its translation is CSGLGLAGNYEQYF.

In this sample, this clone turned up many times. This chain connects TRBV7-9 to TRBJ2-1, with TRBD1 matching 9 bases. The CDR3 is 14 residues long. J gave up 7 bases and V 5 bases, and 6 bases lay outside the gene matches. Germline CDR1 and CDR2: SEHNR and FQNEAQ (reference sequence). CDR3 nucleotides: TGTGCCAGCAGCCAGACAGGGGGTAAAAATGAGCAGTTCTTC. Translated, it gives CASSQTGGKNEQFF. Full variable domain (missing parts from reference TRBV7-9 and TRBJ2-1): DTGVSQNPRHKITKRGQNVTFRCDPISEHNRLYWYRQTLGQGPEFLTYFQNEAQLEKSRLLSDRFSAERPKGSFSTLEIQRTEQGDSAMYLCASSQTGGKNEQFFGPGTRLTVL.

This clone was picked up many times. The chain employs TRBV6-2 or TRBV6-3 and TRBJ2-2; 10 bases are a match to TRBD2. V was pared by 0 bases and J by 7 bases, with 8 bases of the junction left unmatched. The CDR3 spans 17 residues. Germline V gene sequence: CDR1 MNHEY, CDR2 SVGEGT. This chain's CDR3 is CASSYSFGTSAFGELFF. The DNA for the CDR3 is TGTGCCAGCAGTTACTCTTTCGGGACTAGCGCCTTCGGGGAGCTGTTTTTT.

This clone was recorded at least ten times. This chain links TRBV4-1 with TRBJ1-5, with TRBD1 matching over 9 bases. The J segment lost 0 bases and the V segment lost 3 bases, leaving 9 bases of the junction unmatched. Germline V CDR1 and CDR2: MGHRA, YSYEKL. The CDR3 consists of 18 residues. The DNA of the CDR3 is TGCGCCAGCAGCCACCTTATGGGACAGGGCCATAGCAATCAGCCCCAGCATTTT. Its protein product is CASSHLMGQGHSNQPQHF.